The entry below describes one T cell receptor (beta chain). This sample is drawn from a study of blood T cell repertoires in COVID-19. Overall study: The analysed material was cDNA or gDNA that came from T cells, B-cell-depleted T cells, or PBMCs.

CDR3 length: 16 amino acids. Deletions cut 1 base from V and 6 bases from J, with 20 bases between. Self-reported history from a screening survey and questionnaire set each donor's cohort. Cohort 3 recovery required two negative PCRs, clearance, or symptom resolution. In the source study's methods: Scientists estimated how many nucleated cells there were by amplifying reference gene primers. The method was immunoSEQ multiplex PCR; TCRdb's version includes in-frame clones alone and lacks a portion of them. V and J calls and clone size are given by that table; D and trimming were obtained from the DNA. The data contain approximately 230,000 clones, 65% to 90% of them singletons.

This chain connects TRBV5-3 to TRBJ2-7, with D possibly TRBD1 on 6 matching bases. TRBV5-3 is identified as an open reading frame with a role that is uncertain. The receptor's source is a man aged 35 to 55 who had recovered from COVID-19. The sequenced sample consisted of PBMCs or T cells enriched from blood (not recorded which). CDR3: CARSLFKIEGRGEQYF. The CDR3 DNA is TGTGCCAGAAGCTTGTTCAAGATCGAGGGCAGGGGCGAGCAGTACTTC.